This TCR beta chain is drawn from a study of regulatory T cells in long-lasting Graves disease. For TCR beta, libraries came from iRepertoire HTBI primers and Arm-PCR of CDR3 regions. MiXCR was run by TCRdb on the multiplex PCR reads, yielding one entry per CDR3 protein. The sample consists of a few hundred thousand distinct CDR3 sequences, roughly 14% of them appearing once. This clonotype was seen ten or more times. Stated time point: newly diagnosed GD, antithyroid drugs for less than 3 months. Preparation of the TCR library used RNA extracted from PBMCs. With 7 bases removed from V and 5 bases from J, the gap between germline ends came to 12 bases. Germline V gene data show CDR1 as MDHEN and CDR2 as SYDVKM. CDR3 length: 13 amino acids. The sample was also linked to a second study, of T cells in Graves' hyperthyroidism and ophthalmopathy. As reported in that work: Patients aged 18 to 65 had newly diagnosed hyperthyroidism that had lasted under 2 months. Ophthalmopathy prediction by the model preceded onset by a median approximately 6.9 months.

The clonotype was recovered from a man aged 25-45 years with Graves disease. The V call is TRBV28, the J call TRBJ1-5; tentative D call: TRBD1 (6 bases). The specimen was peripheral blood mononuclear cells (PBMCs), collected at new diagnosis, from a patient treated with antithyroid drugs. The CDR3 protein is CASNGGRHQPQHF. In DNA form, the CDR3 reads TGTGCCAGCAATGGGGGGCGGCATCAGCCCCAGCATTTT.